The 6 T cell receptor beta chains given below trace back to one sample, sequenced in a study of Graves' ophthalmopathy and Graves' hyperthyroidism. For repertoire sequencing, the TCR beta CDR3 regions were amplified from RNA transcripts. Scientists carried out first-round RT-PCR using HTBI primers and then a second-round multiplex PCR. TCRdb analysed the multiplex PCR reads with MiXCR anew, one entry per CDR3 protein. The sample holds 680,000 or so distinct CDR3 sequences, about 20% seen once. The sample comprised peripheral blood. Every receptor here comes from a woman between 18 and 29 years old with stable Graves' hyperthyroidism. Some clones in this sample may be carry-over from other donors' samples.

This clonotype was detected ten times or more. The chain uses TRBV19 and TRBJ1-3; 8 nucleotides line up with TRBD1. The CDR3 is made up of 16 amino acids. V lost 3 bases, J lost 2 bases, and 6 bases stayed unmatched. Germline values: CDR1 LNHDA, CDR2 SQIVND (reference sequence). Written as DNA, the CDR3 is TGTGCCAGTAGTATGACAGGGGATTTAACTGGAAACACCATATATTTT. This codes for CASSMTGDLTGNTIYF.

V gene TRBV20-1 combines with J gene TRBJ1-1; D remains ambiguous. CDR1 DFQATT and CDR2 SNEGSKA come from the germline V gene (reference sequence). This CDR3 has 12 amino acids. Trimming stripped 2 bases from V and 1 base from J, with 5 bases between. CDR3 loop: CSARKPNTEAFF. CDR3 coding DNA: TGCAGTGCTAGAAAGCCGAACACTGAAGCTTTCTTT.

The chain carries TRBV7-3 and TRBJ1-2; D possibly corresponds to TRBD1 (5 bases). The CDR3 spans 13 residues. From germline, CDR1 is SGHTA and CDR2 FQGTGA. Trimming removed 5 bases at V and 8 bases at J, with 15 bases between. CDR3 amino acids: CASSPSGQGGYTF. The CDR3 DNA reads as TGTGCCAGCAGCCCGTCCGGCCAGGGAGGCTACACCTTC.

The chain is built from TRBV19 and TRBJ1-5; D is unresolved. The germline CDR1 and CDR2 sequences are LNHDA and SQIVND (reference sequence). CDR3 length: 14 residues. The V and J ends lost 1 base and 5 bases respectively, with 9 bases between them. The CDR3 bases are TGTGCCAGTAGTATAGGGAGGACTGATCAGCCCCAGCATTTT. It is translated as CASSIGRTDQPQHF. The full variable domain, its missing parts supplied by reference TRBV19 and TRBJ1-5, is DGGITQSPKYLFRKEGQNVTLSCEQNLNHDAMYWYRQDPGQGLRLIYYSQIVNDFQKGDIAEGYSVSREKKESFPLTVTSAQKNPTAFYLCASSIGRTDQPQHFGDGTRLSIL.

With respect to this clonotype: One base away lies a much larger clone, so this may be a sequencing read error. The chain carries TRBV6-1 and TRBJ2-2; 7 bases are shared with TRBD1. Germline V gene lookup returns CDR1 MNHNS and CDR2 SASEGT. The CDR3 length is 13 residues. The CDR3: CASRGQNTGELCF. The CDR3 bases are TGTGCCAGCAGGGGACAGAACACCGGGGAGCTGTGTTTT.

In its sample, this clonotype was seen a few times. The chain joins TRBV27 to TRBJ2-7, with 11 bases matching TRBD2. Germline V gene data show CDR1 as MNHEY and CDR2 as SMNVEV (reference sequence). The CDR3 runs 16 residues. V was pared by 3 bases and J by 0 bases, with 4 bases of the junction left unmatched. The CDR3 region has the DNA TGTGCCAGCAGTTTTTCTAGCGGGAGGAGCTCCTACGAGCAGTACTTC. This codes for CASSFSSGRSSYEQYF.